A selection of T cell receptor beta chains follows, all from one sample in a study of cytomegalovirus exposure and HLA in healthy donors. Clones were sequenced by immunoSEQ multiplex PCR, and TCRdb holds only the in-frame ones, with some missing. The data show 210,000 or so clones, with roughly 84% seen just once and 1.4% held by the top ten. Sample: PBMCs. These receptors were obtained from a girl under 18 in good health and CMV-seronegative. CDR3s include the opening cysteine and the closing phenylalanine or tryptophan. The D gene is left open where the match is weak. Some rows mark clone size as missing; the rest say once, few, many or name a class of expanded clone.

abundance: NA; d_gene: TRBD1; v_gene: TRBV28; j_gene: TRBJ2-5; CDR3aa: CASSSDREETQYF; CDR3nt: TGTGCCAGCAGTTCCGACAGGGAAGAGACCCAGTACTTC
abundance: NA; d_gene: NA; v_gene: TRBV5-1; j_gene: TRBJ1-6; CDR3aa: CASSLLSAGASPLHF; CDR3nt: TGCGCCAGCAGCTTGCTTTCGGCAGGGGCTTCACCCCTCCACTTT
abundance: NA; d_gene: NA; v_gene: TRBV19; j_gene: TRBJ1-2; CDR3aa: CASRTGKDYYGYTF; CDR3nt: TGTGCCAGTAGAACAGGGAAGGACTACTATGGCTACACCTTC
abundance: NA; d_gene: TRBD2; v_gene: TRBV28; j_gene: TRBJ2-5; CDR3aa: CASRGGTSGGETQYF; CDR3nt: TGTGCCAGCAGGGGGGGGACTAGCGGGGGTGAGACCCAGTACTTC
abundance: NA; d_gene: NA; v_gene: TRBV29-1; j_gene: TRBJ1-1; CDR3aa: CSVARDEAFF; CDR3nt: TGCAGCGTTGCGCGAGATGAAGCTTTCTTT
abundance: NA; d_gene: NA; v_gene: TRBV7-9; j_gene: TRBJ2-2; CDR3aa: CASSREMRVTGELFF; CDR3nt: TGTGCCAGCAGCCGAGAAATGAGGGTCACCGGGGAGCTGTTTTTT
abundance: few; d_gene: NA; v_gene: TRBV6-1; j_gene: TRBJ2-5; CDR3aa: CASSLNYGETQYF; CDR3nt: TGTGCCAGCAGTCTTAACTACGGGGAGACCCAGTACTTC
abundance: NA; d_gene: NA; v_gene: TRBV6-6; j_gene: TRBJ1-5; CDR3aa: CAGRPTGGLAQHF; CDR3nt: TGTGCCGGCAGACCCACCGGAGGGTTGGCCCAGCATTTT
abundance: NA; d_gene: TRBD2; v_gene: TRBV19; j_gene: TRBJ2-3; CDR3aa: CASNAGGHADTQYF; CDR3nt: TGTGCCAGTAATGCGGGGGGGCATGCAGATACGCAGTATTTT
abundance: NA; d_gene: TRBD2; v_gene: TRBV19; j_gene: TRBJ2-5; CDR3aa: CASSTYVLAGRETQYF; CDR3nt: TGTGCCAGTAGTACCTACGTACTAGCGGGGAGGGAGACCCAGTACTTC
abundance: NA; d_gene: NA; v_gene: TRBV18; j_gene: TRBJ1-3; CDR3aa: CASSPTQGAGNTIYF; CDR3nt: TGTGCCAGCTCACCGACGCAGGGCGCTGGAAACACCATATATTTT
abundance: NA; d_gene: NA; v_gene: TRBV15; j_gene: TRBJ1-5; CDR3aa: CATSRDGFLVGPQHF; CDR3nt: TGTGCCACCAGCAGAGACGGGTTCTTGGTAGGGCCCCAGCATTTT
abundance: NA; d_gene: NA; v_gene: TRBV27; j_gene: TRBJ2-5; CDR3aa: CASSPGGSRLGETQYF; CDR3nt: TGTGCCAGCAGCCCCGGTGGTTCCCGCCTTGGAGAGACCCAGTACTTC
abundance: NA; d_gene: NA; v_gene: TRBV6-4; j_gene: TRBJ1-5; CDR3aa: CASRSSDSSNQPQHF; CDR3nt: TGTGCCAGCAGATCAAGTGACAGTAGCAATCAGCCCCAGCATTTT
abundance: NA; d_gene: TRBD1; v_gene: TRBV27; j_gene: TRBJ1-2; CDR3aa: CASSFRTGYSYGYTF; CDR3nt: TGTGCCAGCAGTTTCCGGACAGGGTACAGTTATGGCTACACCTTC
abundance: NA; d_gene: TRBD1; v_gene: TRBV15; j_gene: TRBJ2-6; CDR3aa: CATSRAWDRPQTGANVLTF; CDR3nt: TGTGCCACCAGCAGAGCCTGGGACAGGCCACAGACTGGGGCCAACGTCCTGACTTTC
abundance: NA; d_gene: NA; v_gene: TRBV9; j_gene: TRBJ2-7; CDR3aa: CASSVEADSYEQYF; CDR3nt: TGTGCCAGCAGCGTAGAGGCGGATTCCTACGAGCAGTACTTC
abundance: NA; d_gene: NA; v_gene: TRBV9; j_gene: TRBJ2-1; CDR3aa: CASSVGAGPYNEQFF; CDR3nt: TGTGCCAGCAGCGTAGGGGCGGGGCCCTACAATGAGCAGTTCTTC
abundance: NA; d_gene: TRBD1; v_gene: TRBV2; j_gene: TRBJ2-1; CDR3aa: CASKLTGGNEQFF; CDR3nt: TGTGCCAGCAAGCTAACAGGGGGAAATGAGCAGTTCTTC
abundance: NA; d_gene: TRBD1; v_gene: TRBV2; j_gene: TRBJ1-2; CDR3aa: CASSDRGLGGYTF; CDR3nt: TGTGCCAGCAGCGACAGGGGGCTCGGTGGCTACACCTTC
abundance: NA; d_gene: TRBD2; v_gene: TRBV2; j_gene: TRBJ2-1; CDR3aa: CASKTGLAAYNEQFF; CDR3nt: TGTGCCAGCAAAACAGGACTAGCGGCATACAATGAGCAGTTCTTC
abundance: NA; d_gene: NA; v_gene: TRBV10-3; j_gene: TRBJ1-1; CDR3aa: CALRGNWNTEAFF; CDR3nt: TGTGCCCTCCGGGGGAATTGGAACACTGAAGCTTTCTTT
abundance: once; d_gene: TRBD1; v_gene: TRBV9; j_gene: TRBJ1-4; CDR3aa: CASSVEGTGEKLFF; CDR3nt: TGTGCCAGCAGCGTAGAAGGGACAGGGGAAAAACTGTTTTTT
abundance: NA; d_gene: NA; v_gene: TRBV4-1; j_gene: TRBJ2-3; CDR3aa: CASSEGQRMDTQYF; CDR3nt: TGCGCCAGCAGCGAAGGACAGAGGATGGATACGCAGTATTTT
abundance: NA; d_gene: NA; v_gene: TRBV13; j_gene: TRBJ1-1; CDR3aa: CASSPGLGNWNTEAFF; CDR3nt: TGTGCCAGCAGCCCGGGACTAGGCAATTGGAACACTGAAGCTTTCTTT
abundance: NA; d_gene: NA; v_gene: TRBV7-2; j_gene: TRBJ1-3; CDR3aa: CASSLAGGIDTIYF; CDR3nt: TGTGCCAGCAGCTTAGCGGGAGGGATCGACACCATATATTTT
abundance: NA; d_gene: NA; v_gene: TRBV7-9; j_gene: TRBJ2-1; CDR3aa: CASSSLRGNEQFF; CDR3nt: TGTGCCAGCAGCTCCCTTCGGGGTAATGAGCAGTTCTTC
abundance: NA; d_gene: NA; v_gene: TRBV4-2; j_gene: TRBJ2-5; CDR3aa: CASSQGDISQETQYF; CDR3nt: TGTGCCAGCAGCCAAGGGGACATTAGCCAAGAGACCCAGTACTTC
abundance: NA; d_gene: NA; v_gene: TRBV5-1; j_gene: TRBJ2-7; CDR3aa: CASSLAGAGAYEQYF; CDR3nt: TGCGCCAGCAGCTTGGCCGGGGCAGGGGCCTACGAGCAGTACTTC
abundance: NA; d_gene: TRBD1; v_gene: TRBV10-3; j_gene: TRBJ2-2; CDR3aa: CAISESTPDRVDGELFF; CDR3nt: TGTGCCATCAGTGAGTCGACCCCGGACAGGGTGGACGGGGAGCTGTTTTTT
abundance: few; d_gene: TRBD1; v_gene: TRBV27; j_gene: TRBJ2-7; CDR3aa: CASSFRQGAYEQYF; CDR3nt: TGTGCCAGCAGTTTCCGCCAGGGGGCCTACGAGCAGTACTTC
abundance: NA; d_gene: TRBD1; v_gene: TRBV6-1; j_gene: TRBJ1-1; CDR3aa: CASSYDRGNTEAFF; CDR3nt: TGTGCCAGCAGTTATGACAGGGGGAACACTGAAGCTTTCTTT
abundance: once; d_gene: NA; v_gene: TRBV28; j_gene: TRBJ2-2; CDR3aa: CASGKGAGELFF; CDR3nt: TGTGCCAGCGGGAAGGGGGCCGGGGAGCTGTTTTTT
abundance: NA; d_gene: NA; v_gene: TRBV29-1; j_gene: TRBJ1-1; CDR3aa: CSVGGEGRVWGTEAFF; CDR3nt: TGCAGCGTTGGGGGCGAGGGGAGGGTCTGGGGCACTGAAGCTTTCTTT
abundance: NA; d_gene: TRBD1; v_gene: TRBV5-1; j_gene: TRBJ1-1; CDR3aa: CASSRGDRDMNTEAFF; CDR3nt: TGCGCCAGCAGCAGGGGGGACAGGGACATGAACACTGAAGCTTTCTTT
abundance: NA; d_gene: NA; v_gene: TRBV9; j_gene: TRBJ1-2; CDR3aa: CASSVGGVTSYGYTF; CDR3nt: TGTGCCAGCAGCGTAGGAGGAGTCACAAGCTATGGCTACACCTTC
abundance: NA; d_gene: NA; v_gene: TRBV19; j_gene: TRBJ1-3; CDR3aa: CASTPPGIRSGNTIYF; CDR3nt: TGTGCCAGTACCCCCCCCGGGATCCGCTCTGGAAACACCATATATTTT
abundance: NA; d_gene: TRBD1; v_gene: TRBV28; j_gene: TRBJ2-7; CDR3aa: CASSPRDRPYEQYF; CDR3nt: TGTGCCAGCAGTCCCAGGGACAGACCCTACGAGCAGTACTTC
abundance: NA; d_gene: NA; v_gene: TRBV5-1; j_gene: TRBJ1-5; CDR3aa: CASSLSGPNQPQHF; CDR3nt: TGCGCCAGCAGCTTGTCAGGGCCGAATCAGCCCCAGCATTTT
abundance: NA; d_gene: NA; v_gene: TRBV7-6; j_gene: TRBJ2-1; CDR3aa: CASSSRGSEQFF; CDR3nt: TGTGCCAGCAGCTCGAGGGGGAGTGAGCAGTTCTTC
abundance: once; d_gene: NA; v_gene: TRBV6-5; j_gene: TRBJ2-2; CDR3aa: CASRKQGVSTGELFF; CDR3nt: TGTGCCAGCAGAAAACAGGGAGTTAGCACCGGGGAGCTGTTTTTT
abundance: once; d_gene: TRBD2; v_gene: TRBV30; j_gene: TRBJ2-1; CDR3aa: CAWSPHLAGVYNEQFF; CDR3nt: TGTGCCTGGAGTCCTCACTTAGCGGGGGTATACAATGAGCAGTTCTTC
abundance: NA; d_gene: NA; v_gene: TRBV19; j_gene: TRBJ2-2; CDR3aa: CASSINLNVGELFF; CDR3nt: TGTGCCAGTAGTATCAACTTGAACGTCGGGGAGCTGTTTTTT
abundance: NA; d_gene: TRBD1; v_gene: TRBV9; j_gene: TRBJ1-4; CDR3aa: CASSRTGEEFMGDEKLFF; CDR3nt: TGTGCCAGCAGCCGAACAGGGGAGGAATTTATGGGGGATGAAAAACTGTTTTTT